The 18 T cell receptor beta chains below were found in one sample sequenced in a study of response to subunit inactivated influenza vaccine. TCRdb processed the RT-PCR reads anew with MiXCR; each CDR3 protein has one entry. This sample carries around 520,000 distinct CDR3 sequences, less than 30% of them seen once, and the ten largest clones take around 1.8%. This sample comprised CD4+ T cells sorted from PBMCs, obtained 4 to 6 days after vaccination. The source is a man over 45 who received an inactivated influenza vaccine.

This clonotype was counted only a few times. The chain's CDR3 is CASSYRTSGYTDTQYF. The CDR3 region has the DNA TGTGCCAGCAGTTACCGGACTAGCGGGTACACAGATACGCAGTATTTT. This chain links TRBV6-5 with TRBJ2-3; 11 nucleotides align to TRBD2. The CDR3 is made up of 16 amino acids. Germline CDR1 reads MNHEY; CDR2 reads SVGAGI. Trimming cost V 2 bases and J 2 bases; bases outside gene matches: 3.

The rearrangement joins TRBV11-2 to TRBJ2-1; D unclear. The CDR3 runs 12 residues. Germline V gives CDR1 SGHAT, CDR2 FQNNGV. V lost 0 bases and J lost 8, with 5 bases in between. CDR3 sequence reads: CASSLEGDEQFF. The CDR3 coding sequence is TGTGCCAGCAGCTTAGAGGGCGATGAGCAGTTCTTC.

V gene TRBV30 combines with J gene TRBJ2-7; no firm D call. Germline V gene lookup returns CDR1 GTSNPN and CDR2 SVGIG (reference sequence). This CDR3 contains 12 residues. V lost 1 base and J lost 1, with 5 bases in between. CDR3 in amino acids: CAWSEGSYEQYF. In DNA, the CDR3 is TGTGCCTGGAGTGAGGGATCCTACGAGCAGTACTTC. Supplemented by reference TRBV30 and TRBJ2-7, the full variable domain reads SQTIHQWPATLVQPVGSPLSLECTVEGTSNPNLYWYRQAAGRGLQLLFYSVGIGQISSEVPQNLSASRPQDRQFILSSKKLLLSDSGFYLCAWSEGSYEQYFGPGTRLTVT.

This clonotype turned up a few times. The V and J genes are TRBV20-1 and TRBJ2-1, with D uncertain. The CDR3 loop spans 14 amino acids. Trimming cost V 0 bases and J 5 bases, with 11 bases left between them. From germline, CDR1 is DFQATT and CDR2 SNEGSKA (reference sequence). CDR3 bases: TGCAGTGCTAGAGAGGGGTCAATGGACAATGAGCAGTTCTTC. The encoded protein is CSAREGSMDNEQFF.

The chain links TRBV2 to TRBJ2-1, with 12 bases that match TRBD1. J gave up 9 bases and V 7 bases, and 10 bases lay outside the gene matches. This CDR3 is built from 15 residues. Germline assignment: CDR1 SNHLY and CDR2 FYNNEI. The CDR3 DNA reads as TGTGCCAGCATTACCGGGACAGGGGGCCTGGTTGAGCAGTTCTTC. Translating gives CASITGTGGLVEQFF.

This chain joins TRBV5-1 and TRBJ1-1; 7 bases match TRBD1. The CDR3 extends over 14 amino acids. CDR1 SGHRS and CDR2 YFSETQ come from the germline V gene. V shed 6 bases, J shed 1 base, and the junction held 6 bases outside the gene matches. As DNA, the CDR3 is TGCGCCAGCAAGCTTTCAGGGGGGAACACTGAAGCTTTCTTT. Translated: CASKLSGGNTEAFF.

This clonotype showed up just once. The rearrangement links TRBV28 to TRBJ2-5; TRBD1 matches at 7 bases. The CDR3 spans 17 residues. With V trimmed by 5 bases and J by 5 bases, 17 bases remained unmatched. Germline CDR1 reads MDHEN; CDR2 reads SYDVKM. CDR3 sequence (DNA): TGTGCCAGCAGTCAAAATGGGGTTGTGGACAGGACTGAGACCCAGTACTTC. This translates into CASSQNGVVDRTETQYF.

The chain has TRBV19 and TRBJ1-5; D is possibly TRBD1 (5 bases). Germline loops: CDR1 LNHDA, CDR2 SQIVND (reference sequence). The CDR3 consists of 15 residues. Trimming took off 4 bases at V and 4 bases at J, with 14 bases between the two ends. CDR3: CASSSMVGGNQPQHF. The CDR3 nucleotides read TGTGCCAGTAGTAGCATGGTTGGGGGAAATCAGCCCCAGCATTTT.

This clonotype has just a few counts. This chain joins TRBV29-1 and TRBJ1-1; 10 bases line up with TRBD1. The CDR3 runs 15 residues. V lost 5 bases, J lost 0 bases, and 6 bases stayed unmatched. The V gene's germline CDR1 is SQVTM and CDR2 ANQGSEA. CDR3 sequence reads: CSVKGQGVMNTEAFF. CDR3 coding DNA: TGCAGCGTTAAAGGACAGGGGGTCATGAACACTGAAGCTTTCTTT.

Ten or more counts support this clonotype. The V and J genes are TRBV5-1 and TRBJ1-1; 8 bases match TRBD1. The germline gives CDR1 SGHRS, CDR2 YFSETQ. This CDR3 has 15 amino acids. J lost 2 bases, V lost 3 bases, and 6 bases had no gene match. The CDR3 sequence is CASSWTGSDNTEAFF. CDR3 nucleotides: TGCGCCAGCAGCTGGACAGGGAGTGATAACACTGAAGCTTTCTTT.

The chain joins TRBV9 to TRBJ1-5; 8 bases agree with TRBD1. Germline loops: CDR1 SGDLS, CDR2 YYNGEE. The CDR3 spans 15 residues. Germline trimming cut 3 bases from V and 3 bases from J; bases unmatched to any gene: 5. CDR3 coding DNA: TGTGCCAGCAGCGCGACGGGACAGGACAATCAGCCCCAGCATTTT. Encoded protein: CASSATGQDNQPQHF.

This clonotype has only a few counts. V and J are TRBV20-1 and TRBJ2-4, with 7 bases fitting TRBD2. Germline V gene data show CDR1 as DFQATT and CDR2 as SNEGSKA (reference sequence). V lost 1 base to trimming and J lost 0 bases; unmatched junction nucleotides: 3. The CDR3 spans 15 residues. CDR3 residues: CSARAAGLAKNIQYF. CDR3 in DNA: TGCAGTGCTAGAGCAGCGGGACTAGCCAAAAACATTCAGTACTTC.

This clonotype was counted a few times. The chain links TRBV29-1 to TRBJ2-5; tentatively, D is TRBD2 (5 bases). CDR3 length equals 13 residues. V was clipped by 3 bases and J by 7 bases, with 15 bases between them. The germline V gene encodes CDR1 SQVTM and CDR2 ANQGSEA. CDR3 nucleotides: TGCAGCGTTGATCGGAATCGGGATGTGACCCAGTACTTC. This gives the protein CSVDRNRDVTQYF.

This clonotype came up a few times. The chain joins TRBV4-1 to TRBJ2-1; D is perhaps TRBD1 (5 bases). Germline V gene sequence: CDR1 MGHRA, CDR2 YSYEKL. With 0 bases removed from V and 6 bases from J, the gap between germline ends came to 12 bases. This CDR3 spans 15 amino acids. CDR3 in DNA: TGCGCCAGCAGCCAAGATGGCCAGGGAAGCAATGAGCAGTTCTTC. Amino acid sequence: CASSQDGQGSNEQFF.

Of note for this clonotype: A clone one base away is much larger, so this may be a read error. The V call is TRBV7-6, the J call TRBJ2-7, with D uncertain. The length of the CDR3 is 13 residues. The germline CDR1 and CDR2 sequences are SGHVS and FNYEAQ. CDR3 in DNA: TGTGCCAGCAGCTTAGGCCGATACTACGAGCAGCACTTC. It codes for CASSLGRYYEQHF.

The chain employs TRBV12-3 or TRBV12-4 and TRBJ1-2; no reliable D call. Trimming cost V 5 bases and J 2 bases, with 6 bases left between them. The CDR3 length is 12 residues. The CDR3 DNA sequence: TGTGCCAGCAGTAACAGCAACTATGGCTACACCTTC. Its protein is CASSNSNYGYTF.

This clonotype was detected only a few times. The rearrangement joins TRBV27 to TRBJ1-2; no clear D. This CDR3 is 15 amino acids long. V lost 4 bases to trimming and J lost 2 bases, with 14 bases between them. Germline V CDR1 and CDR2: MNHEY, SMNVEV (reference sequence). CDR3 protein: CASSSSGLLNYGYTF. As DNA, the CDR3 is TGTGCCAGCAGTTCATCAGGACTGCTAAACTATGGCTACACCTTC.

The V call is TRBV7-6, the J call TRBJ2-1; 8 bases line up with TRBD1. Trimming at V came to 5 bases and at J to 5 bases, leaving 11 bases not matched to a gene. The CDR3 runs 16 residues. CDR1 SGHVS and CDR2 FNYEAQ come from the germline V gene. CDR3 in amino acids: CASSQIQGARNNEQFF. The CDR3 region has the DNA TGTGCCAGCAGCCAAATTCAGGGGGCGCGGAACAATGAGCAGTTCTTC.